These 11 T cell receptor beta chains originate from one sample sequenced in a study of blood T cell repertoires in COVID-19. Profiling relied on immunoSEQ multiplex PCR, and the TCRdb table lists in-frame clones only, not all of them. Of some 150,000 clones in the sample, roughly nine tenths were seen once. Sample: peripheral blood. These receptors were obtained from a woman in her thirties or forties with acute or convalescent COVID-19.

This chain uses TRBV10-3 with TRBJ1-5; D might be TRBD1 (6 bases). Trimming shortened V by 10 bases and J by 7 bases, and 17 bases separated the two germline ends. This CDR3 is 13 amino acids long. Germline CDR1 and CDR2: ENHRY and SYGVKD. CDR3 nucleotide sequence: TGTGCCAGCCACAGGGAAAGGGAGCAGCCCCAGCATTTT. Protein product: CASHREREQPQHF.

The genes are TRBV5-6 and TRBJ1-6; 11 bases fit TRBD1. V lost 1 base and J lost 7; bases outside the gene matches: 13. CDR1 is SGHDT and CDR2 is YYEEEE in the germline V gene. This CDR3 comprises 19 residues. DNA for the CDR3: TGTGCCAGCAGCTTGCCGGGACAGGGGGTTGATCGGCACAATTCACCCCTCCACTTT. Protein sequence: CASSLPGQGVDRHNSPLHF.

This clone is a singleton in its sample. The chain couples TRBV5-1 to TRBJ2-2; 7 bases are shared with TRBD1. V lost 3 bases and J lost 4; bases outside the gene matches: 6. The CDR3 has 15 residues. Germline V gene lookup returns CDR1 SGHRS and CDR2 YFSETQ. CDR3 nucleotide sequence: TGCGCCAGCAGCTCGGGGACAGCCATCACCGGGGAGCTGTTTTTT. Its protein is CASSSGTAITGELFF.

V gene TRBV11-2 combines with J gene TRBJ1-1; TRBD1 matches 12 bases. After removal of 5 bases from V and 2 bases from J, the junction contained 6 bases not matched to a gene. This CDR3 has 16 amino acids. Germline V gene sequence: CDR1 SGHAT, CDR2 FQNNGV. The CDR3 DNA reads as TGTGCCAGCAGCCCGGGACAGGGGGCCCTCAACACTGAAGCTTTCTTT. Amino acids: CASSPGQGALNTEAFF. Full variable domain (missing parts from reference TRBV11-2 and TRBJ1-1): EAGVAQSPRYKIIEKRQSVAFWCNPISGHATLYWYQQILGQGPKLLIQFQNNGVVDDSQLPKDRFSAERLKGVDSTLKIQPAKLEDSAVYLCASSPGQGALNTEAFFGQGTRLTVV.

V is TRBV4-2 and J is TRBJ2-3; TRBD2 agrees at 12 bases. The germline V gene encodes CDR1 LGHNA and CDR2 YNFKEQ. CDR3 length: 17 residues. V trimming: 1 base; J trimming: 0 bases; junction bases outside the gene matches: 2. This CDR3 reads CASSQGLAGDSTDTQYF. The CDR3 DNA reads TGTGCCAGCAGCCAAGGACTAGCGGGAGATAGCACAGATACGCAGTATTTT.

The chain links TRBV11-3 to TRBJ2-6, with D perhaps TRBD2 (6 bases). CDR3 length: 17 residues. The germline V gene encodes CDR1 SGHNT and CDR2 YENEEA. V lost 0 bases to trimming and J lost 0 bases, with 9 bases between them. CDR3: CASSLDSTSSGANVLTF. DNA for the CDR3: TGTGCCAGCAGCTTAGATTCGACTAGCTCTGGGGCCAACGTCCTGACTTTC. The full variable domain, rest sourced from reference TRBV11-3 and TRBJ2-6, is EAGVVQSPRYKIIEKKQPVAFWCNPISGHNTLYWYLQNLGQGPELLIRYENEEAVDDSQLPKDRFSAERLKGVDSTLKIQPAELGDSAVYLCASSLDSTSSGANVLTFGAGSRLTVL.

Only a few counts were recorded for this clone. CDR3 sequence (DNA): TGTGCCAGCAGCTTATCGCCCCAGCGAGGGCTGAACACTGAAGCTTTCTTT. This translates into CASSLSPQRGLNTEAFF. The chain has TRBV7-8 and TRBJ1-1; D unclear. There are 17 residues in the CDR3. The germline CDR1 and CDR2 sequences are SGHVS and FQNEAQ. Deletions cut 2 bases from V and 0 bases from J, with 16 bases between.

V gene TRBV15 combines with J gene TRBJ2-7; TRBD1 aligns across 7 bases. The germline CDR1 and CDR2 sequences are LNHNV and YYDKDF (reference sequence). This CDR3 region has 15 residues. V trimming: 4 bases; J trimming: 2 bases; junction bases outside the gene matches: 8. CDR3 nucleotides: TGTGCCACCAGCATAGAACAGGGGACCCCCTACGAGCAGTACTTC. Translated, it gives CATSIEQGTPYEQYF.

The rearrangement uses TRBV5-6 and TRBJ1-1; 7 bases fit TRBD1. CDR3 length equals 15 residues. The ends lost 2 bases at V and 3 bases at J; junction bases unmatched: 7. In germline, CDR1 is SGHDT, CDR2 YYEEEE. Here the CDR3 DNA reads TGTGCCAGCAGCTTATTACAGGGGTCCCACACTGAAGCTTTCTTT. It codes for CASSLLQGSHTEAFF.

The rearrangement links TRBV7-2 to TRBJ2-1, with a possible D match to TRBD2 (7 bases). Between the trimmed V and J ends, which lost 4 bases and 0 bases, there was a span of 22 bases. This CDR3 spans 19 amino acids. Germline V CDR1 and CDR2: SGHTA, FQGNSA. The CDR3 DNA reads TGTGCCAGCAGCTCTCAAGGGAGTCGGGGGGCGAGCTCCTACAATGAGCAGTTCTTC. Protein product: CASSSQGSRGASSYNEQFF.

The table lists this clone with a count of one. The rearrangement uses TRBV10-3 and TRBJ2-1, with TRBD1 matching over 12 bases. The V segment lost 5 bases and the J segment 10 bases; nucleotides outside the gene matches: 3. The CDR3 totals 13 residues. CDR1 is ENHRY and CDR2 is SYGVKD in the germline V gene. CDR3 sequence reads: CAISPGTGGEQFF. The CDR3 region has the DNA TGTGCCATCAGTCCCGGGACAGGGGGCGAGCAGTTCTTC.